This T cell receptor beta chain was sequenced during a study of early T cells in non-severe SARS-CoV-2 infection. In this sample, this clonotype turned up a few times. There are 15 residues in the CDR3. Trimming pared 6 bases from V and 7 bases from J, leaving 21 bases between. Germline values: CDR1 ENHRY, CDR2 SYGVKD. TCRdb independently ran MiXCR on the 5' RACE reads; one entry per CDR3 protein. The sample lists 60,000 to 75,000 distinct CDR3 sequences; about 12% were seen once. The starting material was whole blood, obtained at baseline. This TCR came from an adult who was a healthcare worker with PCR-confirmed SARS-CoV-2 infection or an uninfected control (not recorded which). J is TRBJ1-1 and V is TRBV10-3; D not certain. DNA of the CDR3: TGTGCCATCAGCCAGTCCCGCGCCTCGGAGGGTGAAGCTTTCTTT. Residues: CAISQSRASEGEAFF.